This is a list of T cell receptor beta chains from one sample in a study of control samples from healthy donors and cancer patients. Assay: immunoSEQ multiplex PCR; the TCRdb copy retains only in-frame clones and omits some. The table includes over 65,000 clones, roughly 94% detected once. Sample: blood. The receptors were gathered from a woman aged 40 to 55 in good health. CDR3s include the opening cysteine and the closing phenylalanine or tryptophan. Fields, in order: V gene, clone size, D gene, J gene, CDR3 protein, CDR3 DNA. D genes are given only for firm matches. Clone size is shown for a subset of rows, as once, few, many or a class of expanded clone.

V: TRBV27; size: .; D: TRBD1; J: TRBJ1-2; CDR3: CASSLGQGYGYTF; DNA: TGTGCCAGCAGTTTAGGACAGGGGTATGGCTACACCTTC
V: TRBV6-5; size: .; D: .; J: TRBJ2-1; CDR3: CASSYSGPSDNEQFF; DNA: TGTGCCAGCAGTTACTCTGGGCCTAGCGACAATGAGCAGTTCTTC
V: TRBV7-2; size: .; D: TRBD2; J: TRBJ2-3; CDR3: CASSQGLADTDTQYF; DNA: TGTGCCAGCAGCCAGGGACTAGCGGACACAGATACGCAGTATTTT
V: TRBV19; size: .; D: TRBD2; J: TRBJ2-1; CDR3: CASTWGGGLYNEQFF; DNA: TGTGCCAGTACCTGGGGCGGGGGGCTCTACAATGAGCAGTTCTTC
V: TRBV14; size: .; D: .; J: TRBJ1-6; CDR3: CASSPRTASSPLHF; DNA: TGTGCCAGCAGCCCAAGGACAGCAAGTTCACCCCTCCACTTT
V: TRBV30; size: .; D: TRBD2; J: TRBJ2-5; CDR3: CAWSRRGGFETQYF; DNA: TGTGCCTGGAGTAGGCGGGGGGGGTTTGAGACCCAGTACTTC
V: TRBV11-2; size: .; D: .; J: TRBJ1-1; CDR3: CASSLEWGQKNTEAFF; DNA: TGTGCCAGCAGCTTAGAATGGGGGCAGAAGAACACTGAAGCTTTCTTT
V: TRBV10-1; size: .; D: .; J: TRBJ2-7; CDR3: CASSESALGAYEQYF; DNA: TGCGCCAGCAGTGAGAGCGCGCTCGGAGCCTACGAGCAGTACTTC
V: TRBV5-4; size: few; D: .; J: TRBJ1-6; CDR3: CASSLAGGSPLHF; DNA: TGTGCCAGCAGCTTGGCGGGGGGTTCACCCCTCCACTTT
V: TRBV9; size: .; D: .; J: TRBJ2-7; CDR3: CASSVGLSSPSYEQYF; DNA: TGTGCCAGCAGCGTAGGGCTGAGCAGCCCCTCCTACGAGCAGTACTTC
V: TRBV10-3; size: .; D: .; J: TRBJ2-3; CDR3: CATWLAGGMTQYF; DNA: TGTGCCACCTGGCTTGCAGGGGGGATGACGCAGTATTTT
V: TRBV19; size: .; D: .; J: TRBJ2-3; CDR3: CASSMQGGTDTQYF; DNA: TGTGCCAGTAGTATGCAGGGAGGCACAGATACGCAGTATTTT
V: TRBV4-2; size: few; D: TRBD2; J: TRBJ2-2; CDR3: CASSQGTTDTGELFF; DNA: TGTGCCAGCAGCCAGGGGACTACGGACACCGGGGAGCTGTTTTTT
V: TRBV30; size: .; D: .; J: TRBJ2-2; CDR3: CAWTLTSGELFF; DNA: TGTGCCTGGACCCTAACTAGCGGGGAGCTGTTTTTT
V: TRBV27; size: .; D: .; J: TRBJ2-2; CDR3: CASSFLGATNTGELFF; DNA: TGTGCCAGCAGTTTTCTCGGGGCGACGAACACCGGGGAGCTGTTTTTT
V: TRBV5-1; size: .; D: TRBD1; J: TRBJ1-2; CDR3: CASSLDRGLNGYTF; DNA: TGCGCCAGCAGCTTGGACAGGGGGCTTAATGGCTACACCTTC
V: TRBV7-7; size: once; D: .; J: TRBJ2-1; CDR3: CASSRDSYNEQFF; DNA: TGTGCCAGCAGCCGGGACTCGTACAATGAGCAGTTCTTC
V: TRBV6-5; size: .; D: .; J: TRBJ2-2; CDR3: CASFRTVNTGELFF; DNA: TGTGCCAGCTTTAGGACGGTGAACACCGGGGAGCTGTTTTTT
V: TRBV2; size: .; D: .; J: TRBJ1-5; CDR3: CASKTESNQPQHF; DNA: TGTGCCAGCAAGACAGAGAGCAATCAGCCCCAGCATTTT
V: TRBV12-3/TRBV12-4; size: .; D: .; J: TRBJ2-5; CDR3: CASSLDLEETQYF; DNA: TGTGCCAGCAGTTTAGACTTAGAAGAGACCCAGTACTTC
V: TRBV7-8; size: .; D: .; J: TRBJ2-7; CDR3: CASSVTGSYEQYF; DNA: TGTGCCAGCAGCGTTACAGGGTCCTACGAGCAGTACTTC
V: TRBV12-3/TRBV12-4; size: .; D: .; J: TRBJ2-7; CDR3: CASSFQLYEQYF; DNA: TGTGCCAGCAGTTTCCAGCTCTACGAGCAGTACTTC
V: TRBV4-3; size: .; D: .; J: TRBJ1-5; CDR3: CASSQERLSYQPQHF; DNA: TGCGCCAGCAGCCAAGAGAGGCTGAGCTATCAGCCCCAGCATTTT
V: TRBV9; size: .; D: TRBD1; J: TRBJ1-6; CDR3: CASSVGRGQGDHSPLHF; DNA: TGTGCCAGCAGCGTAGGGAGGGGACAGGGTGACCATTCACCCCTCCACTTT
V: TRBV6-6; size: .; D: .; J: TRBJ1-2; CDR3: CARPLDYGYTF; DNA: TGTGCCAGACCTTTAGACTATGGCTACACCTTC
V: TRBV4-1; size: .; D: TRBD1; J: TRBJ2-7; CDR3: CASSATGGHEYEQYF; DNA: TGCGCCAGCAGCGCAACAGGGGGCCATGAATACGAGCAGTACTTC
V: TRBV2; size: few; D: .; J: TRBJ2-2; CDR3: CASSGAGGSTGELFF; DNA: TGTGCCAGCAGTGGGGCCGGAGGGAGCACCGGGGAGCTGTTTTTT
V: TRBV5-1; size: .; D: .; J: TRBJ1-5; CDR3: CASSLEGDWNDTGCSNQPQHF; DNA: TGCGCCAGCAGCTTGGAAGGGGATTGGAATGATACAGGGTGTTCGAATCAGCCCCAGCATTTT